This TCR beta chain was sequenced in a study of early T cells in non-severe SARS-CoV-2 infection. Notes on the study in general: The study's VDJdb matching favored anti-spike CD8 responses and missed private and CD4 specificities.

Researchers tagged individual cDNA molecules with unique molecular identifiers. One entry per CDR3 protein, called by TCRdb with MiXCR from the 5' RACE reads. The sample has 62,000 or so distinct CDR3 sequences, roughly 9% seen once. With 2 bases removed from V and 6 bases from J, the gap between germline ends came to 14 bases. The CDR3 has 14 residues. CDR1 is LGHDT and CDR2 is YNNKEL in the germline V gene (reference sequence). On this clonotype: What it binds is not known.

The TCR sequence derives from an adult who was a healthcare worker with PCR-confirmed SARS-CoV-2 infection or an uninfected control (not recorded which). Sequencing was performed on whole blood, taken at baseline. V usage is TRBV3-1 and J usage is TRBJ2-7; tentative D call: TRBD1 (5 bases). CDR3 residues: CASSQLGRAGEQYF. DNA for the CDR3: TGTGCCAGCAGCCAACTCGGCAGGGCAGGCGAGCAGTACTTC.